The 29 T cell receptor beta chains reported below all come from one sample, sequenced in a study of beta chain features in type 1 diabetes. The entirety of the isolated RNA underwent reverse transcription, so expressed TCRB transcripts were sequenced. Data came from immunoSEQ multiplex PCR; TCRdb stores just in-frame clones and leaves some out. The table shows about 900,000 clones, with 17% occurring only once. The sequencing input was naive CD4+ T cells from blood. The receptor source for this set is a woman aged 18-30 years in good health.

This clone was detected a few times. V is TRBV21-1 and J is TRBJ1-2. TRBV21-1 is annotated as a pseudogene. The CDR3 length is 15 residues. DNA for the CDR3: TGTGCCAGCAGCAAAGCACTACTCAGGCACTATGGCTACACCTTC. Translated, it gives CASSKALLRHYGYTF.

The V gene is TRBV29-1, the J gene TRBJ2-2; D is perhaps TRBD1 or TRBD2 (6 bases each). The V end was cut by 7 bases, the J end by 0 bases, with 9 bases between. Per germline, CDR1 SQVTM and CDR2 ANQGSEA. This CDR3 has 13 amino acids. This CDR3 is CSGGTSNTGELFF. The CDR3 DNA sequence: TGCAGCGGCGGGACATCGAACACCGGGGAGCTGTTTTTT.

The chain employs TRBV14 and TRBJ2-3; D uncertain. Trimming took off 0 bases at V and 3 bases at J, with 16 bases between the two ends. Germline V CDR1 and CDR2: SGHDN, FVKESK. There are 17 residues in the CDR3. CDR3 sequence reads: CASSQERAFGWTDTQYF. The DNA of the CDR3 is TGTGCCAGCAGCCAAGAAAGGGCCTTCGGGTGGACAGATACGCAGTATTTT.

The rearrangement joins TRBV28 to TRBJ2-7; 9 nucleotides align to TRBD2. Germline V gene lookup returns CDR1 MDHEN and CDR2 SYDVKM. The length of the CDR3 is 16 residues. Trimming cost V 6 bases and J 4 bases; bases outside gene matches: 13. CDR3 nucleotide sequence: TGTGCCAGCAGCTCGGGGGGCAGCGGGAGGACATACGAGCAGTACTTC. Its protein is CASSSGGSGRTYEQYF.

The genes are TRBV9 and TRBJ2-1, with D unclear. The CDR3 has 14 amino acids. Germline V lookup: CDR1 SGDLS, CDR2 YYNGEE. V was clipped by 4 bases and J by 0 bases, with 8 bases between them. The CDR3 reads CASSSHLSYNEQFF. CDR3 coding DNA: TGTGCCAGCAGCTCTCATCTCTCCTACAATGAGCAGTTCTTC.

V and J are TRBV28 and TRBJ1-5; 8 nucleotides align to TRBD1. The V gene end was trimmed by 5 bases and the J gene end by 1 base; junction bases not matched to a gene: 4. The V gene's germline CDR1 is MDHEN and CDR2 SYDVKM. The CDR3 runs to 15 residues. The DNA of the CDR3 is TGTGCCAGCAGTACAGGGGGAGGAAGCAATCAGCCCCAGCATTTT. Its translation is CASSTGGGSNQPQHF.

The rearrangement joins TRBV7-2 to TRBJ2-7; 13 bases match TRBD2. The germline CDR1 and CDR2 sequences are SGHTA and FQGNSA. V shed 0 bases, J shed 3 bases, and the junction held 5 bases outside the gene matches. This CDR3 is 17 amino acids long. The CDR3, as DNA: TGTGCCAGCAGCTTAGCTTTCCGGACTAGCGGGGGCTACGAGCAGTACTTC. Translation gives CASSLAFRTSGGYEQYF.

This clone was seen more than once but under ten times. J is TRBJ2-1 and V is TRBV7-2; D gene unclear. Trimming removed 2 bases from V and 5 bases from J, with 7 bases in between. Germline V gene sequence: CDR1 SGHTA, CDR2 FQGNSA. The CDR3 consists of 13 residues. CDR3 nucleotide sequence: TGTGCCAGCAGCTTAACGGACGACAATGAGCAGTTCTTC. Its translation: CASSLTDDNEQFF.

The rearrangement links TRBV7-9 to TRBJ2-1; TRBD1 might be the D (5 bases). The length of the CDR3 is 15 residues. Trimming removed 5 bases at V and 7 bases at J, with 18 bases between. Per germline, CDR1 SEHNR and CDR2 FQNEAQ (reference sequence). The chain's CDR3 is CASSPGGARRNEQFF. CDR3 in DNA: TGTGCCAGCAGCCCCGGTGGGGCCCGCCGGAATGAGCAGTTCTTC.

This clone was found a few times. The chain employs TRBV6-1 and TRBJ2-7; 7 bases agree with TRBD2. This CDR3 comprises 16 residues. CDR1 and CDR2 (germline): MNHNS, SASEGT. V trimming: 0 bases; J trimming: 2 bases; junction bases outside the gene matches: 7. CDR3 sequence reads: CASSEAGLPTTYEQYF. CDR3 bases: TGTGCCAGCAGTGAAGCGGGACTACCTACCACCTACGAGCAGTACTTC.

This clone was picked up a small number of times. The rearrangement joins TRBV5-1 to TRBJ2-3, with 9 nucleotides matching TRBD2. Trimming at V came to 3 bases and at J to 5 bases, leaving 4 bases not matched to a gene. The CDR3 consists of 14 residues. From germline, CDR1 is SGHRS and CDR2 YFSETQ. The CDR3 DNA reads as TGCGCCAGCAGCTATAGCGGGGGCCGAGATACGCAGTATTTT. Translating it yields CASSYSGGRDTQYF.

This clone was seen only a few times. DNA for the CDR3: TGTGCCAGCAGCAAGGGGACTAGCTTCCCCTACGAGCAGTACTTC. Amino acids: CASSKGTSFPYEQYF. The chain combines TRBV21-1 with TRBJ2-7; TRBD2 is taken as the D call from the table, unchecked against the DNA. TRBV21-1 is a known pseudogene. The CDR3 loop spans 15 amino acids.

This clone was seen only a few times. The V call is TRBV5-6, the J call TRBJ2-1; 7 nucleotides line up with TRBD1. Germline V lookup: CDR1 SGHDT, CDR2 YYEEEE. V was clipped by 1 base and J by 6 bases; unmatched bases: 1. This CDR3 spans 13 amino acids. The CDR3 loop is CASSLYRGNEQFF. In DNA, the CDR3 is TGTGCCAGCAGCTTGTACAGGGGCAATGAGCAGTTCTTC.

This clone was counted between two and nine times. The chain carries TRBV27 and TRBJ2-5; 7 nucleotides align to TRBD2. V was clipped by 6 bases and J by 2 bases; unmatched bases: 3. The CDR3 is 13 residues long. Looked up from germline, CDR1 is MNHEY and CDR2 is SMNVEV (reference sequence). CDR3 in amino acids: CASSPGGQETQYF. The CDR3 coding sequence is TGTGCCAGCAGCCCCGGGGGGCAAGAGACCCAGTACTTC.

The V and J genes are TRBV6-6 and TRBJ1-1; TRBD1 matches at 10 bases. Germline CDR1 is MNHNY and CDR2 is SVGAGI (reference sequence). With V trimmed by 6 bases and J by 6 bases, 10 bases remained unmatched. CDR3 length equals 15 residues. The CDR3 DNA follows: TGTGCCAGCAGCACTATGACAGGGGGCAGTGCTGAAGCTTTCTTT. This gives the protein CASSTMTGGSAEAFF.

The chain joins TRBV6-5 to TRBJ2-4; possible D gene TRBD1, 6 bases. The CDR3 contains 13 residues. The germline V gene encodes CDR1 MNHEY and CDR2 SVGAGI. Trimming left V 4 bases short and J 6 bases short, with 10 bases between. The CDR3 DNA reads TGTGCCAGCAGTTTCAGGGGCGGAAACATTCAGTACTTC. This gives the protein CASSFRGGNIQYF.

In DNA form, the CDR3 reads TGTGCCAGCAGCCTAGCCCCCCTAGCGGGACCTTCCTACGAGCAGTACTTC. Protein product: CASSLAPLAGPSYEQYF. This rearrangement joins TRBV14 to TRBJ2-7; 9 bases fit TRBD2. The junction had 11 bases not matched to a gene; V was cut back by 4 bases and J by 1 base. The CDR3 is made up of 17 amino acids. In germline, CDR1 is SGHDN, CDR2 FVKESK.

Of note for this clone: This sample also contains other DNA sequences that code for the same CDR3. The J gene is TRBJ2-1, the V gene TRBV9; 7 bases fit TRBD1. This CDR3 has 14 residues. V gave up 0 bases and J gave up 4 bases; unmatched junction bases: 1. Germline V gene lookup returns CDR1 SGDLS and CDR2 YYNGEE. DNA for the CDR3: TGTGCCAGCAGCGTAGGGGGACAGTACAATGAGCAGTTCTTC. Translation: CASSVGGQYNEQFF.

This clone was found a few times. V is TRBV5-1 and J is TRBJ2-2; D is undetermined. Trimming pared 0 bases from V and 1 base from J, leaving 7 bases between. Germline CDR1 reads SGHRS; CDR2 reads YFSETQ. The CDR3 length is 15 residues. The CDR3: CASSLAPGNTGELFF. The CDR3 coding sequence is TGCGCCAGCAGCTTGGCCCCCGGGAACACCGGGGAGCTGTTTTTT.

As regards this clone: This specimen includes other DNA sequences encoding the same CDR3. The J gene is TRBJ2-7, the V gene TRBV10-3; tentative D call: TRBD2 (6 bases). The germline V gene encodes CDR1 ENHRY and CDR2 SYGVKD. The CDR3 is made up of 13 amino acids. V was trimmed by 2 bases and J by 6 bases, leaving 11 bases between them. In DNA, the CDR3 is TGTGCCATCAGTGAGGGGCAGGGAGGCGAGCAGTACTTC. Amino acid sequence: CAISEGQGGEQYF.

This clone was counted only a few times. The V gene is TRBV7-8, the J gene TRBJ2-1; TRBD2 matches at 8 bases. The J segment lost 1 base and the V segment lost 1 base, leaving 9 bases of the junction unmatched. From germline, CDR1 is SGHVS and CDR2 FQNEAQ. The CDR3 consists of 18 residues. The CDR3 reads CASSLVGTRVRSYNEQFF. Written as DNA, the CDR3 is TGTGCCAGCAGCTTAGTCGGGACTAGGGTTCGTTCCTACAATGAGCAGTTCTTC.

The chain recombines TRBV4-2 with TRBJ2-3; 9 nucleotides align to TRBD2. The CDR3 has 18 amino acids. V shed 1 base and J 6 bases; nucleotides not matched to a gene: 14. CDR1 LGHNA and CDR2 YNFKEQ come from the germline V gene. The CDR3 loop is CASSQGNSGRPPPDTQYF. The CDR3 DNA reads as TGTGCCAGCAGCCAAGGTAACAGCGGGAGGCCTCCTCCGGATACGCAGTATTTT.

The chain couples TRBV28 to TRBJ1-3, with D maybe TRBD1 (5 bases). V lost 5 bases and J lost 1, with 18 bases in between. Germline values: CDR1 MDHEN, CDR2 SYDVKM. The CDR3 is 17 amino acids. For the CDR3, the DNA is TGTGCCAGCAGTCTCGGGGGGTTTAAAGGGTCTGGAAACACCATATATTTT. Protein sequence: CASSLGGFKGSGNTIYF.

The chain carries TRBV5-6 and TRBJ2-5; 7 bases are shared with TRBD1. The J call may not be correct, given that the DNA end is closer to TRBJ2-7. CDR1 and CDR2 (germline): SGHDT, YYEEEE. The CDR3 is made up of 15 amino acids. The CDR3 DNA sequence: TGTGCCAGCAGCTCGGCGGACAGGTTCTCCTACGAGCAGTACTTC. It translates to CASSSADRFSYEQYF.

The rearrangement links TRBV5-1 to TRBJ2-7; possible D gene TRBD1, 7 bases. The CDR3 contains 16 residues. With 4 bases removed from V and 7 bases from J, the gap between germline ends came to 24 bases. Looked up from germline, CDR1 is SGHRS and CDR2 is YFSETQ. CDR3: CASSRRAGGETGEQYF. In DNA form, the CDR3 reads TGCGCCAGCAGCCGTCGGGCCGGAGGGGAGACAGGGGAGCAGTACTTC.

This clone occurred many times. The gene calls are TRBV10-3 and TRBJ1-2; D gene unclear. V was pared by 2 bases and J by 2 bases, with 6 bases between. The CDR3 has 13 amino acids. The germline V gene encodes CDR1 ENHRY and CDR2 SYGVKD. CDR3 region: CAISEDTNYGYTF. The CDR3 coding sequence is TGTGCCATCAGTGAGGACACCAACTATGGCTACACCTTC.

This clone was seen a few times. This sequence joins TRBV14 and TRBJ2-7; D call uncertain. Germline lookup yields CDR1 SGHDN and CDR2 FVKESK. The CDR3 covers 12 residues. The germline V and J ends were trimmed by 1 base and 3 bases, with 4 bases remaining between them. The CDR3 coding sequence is TGTGCCAGCAGCCAAGCTCGCTACGAGCAGTACTTC. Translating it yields CASSQARYEQYF.

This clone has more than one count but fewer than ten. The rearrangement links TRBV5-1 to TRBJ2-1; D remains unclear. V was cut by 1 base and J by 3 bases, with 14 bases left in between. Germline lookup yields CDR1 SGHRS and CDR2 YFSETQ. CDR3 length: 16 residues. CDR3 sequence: CASSLNSGPRYNEQFF. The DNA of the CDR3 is TGCGCCAGCAGCTTGAATTCCGGGCCGCGCTACAATGAGCAGTTCTTC. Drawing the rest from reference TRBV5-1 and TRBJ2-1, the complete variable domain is KAGVTQTPRYLIKTRGQQVTLSCSPISGHRSVSWYQQTPGQGLQFLFEYFSETQRNKGNFPGRFSGRQFSNSRSEMNVSTLELGDSALYLCASSLNSGPRYNEQFFGPGTRLTVL.

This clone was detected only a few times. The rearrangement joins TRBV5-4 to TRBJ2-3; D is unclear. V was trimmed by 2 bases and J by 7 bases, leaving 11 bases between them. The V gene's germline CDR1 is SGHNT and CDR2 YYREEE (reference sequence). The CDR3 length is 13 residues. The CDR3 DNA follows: TGTGCCAGCAGCTTACCAGAGCCCAATACGCAGTATTTT. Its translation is CASSLPEPNTQYF. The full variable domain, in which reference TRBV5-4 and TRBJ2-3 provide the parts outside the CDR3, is ETGVTQSPTHLIKTRGQQVTLRCSSQSGHNTVSWYQQALGQGPQFIFQYYREEENGRGNFPPRFSGLQFPNYSSELNVNALELDDSALYLCASSLPEPNTQYFGPGTRLTVL.